These 26 T cell receptor beta chains were sequenced from one sample in a study of blood T cell repertoires in COVID-19. The table came from immunoSEQ multiplex PCR; TCRdb's copy has only in-frame clones and leaves some out. The repertoire has about 300,000 clones, 80% to 90% of them found once; the top ten carry 3.5% to 5%. The sample was PBMCs or T cells enriched from blood (not recorded which). The receptor set was obtained from a young man who had recovered from COVID-19.

The chain has TRBV15 and TRBJ1-1; D is possibly TRBD1 (5 bases). The V end lost 0 bases, the J end lost 0 bases, and 14 bases lay between the germline ends. The CDR3 is 17 residues long. Germline V gene lookup returns CDR1 LNHNV and CDR2 YYDKDF (reference sequence). As DNA, the CDR3 is TGTGCCACCAGCAGAGATGGGGCGGTGGGTTTGAACACTGAAGCTTTCTTT. Amino acids: CATSRDGAVGLNTEAFF. Looking up the rest from reference TRBV15 and TRBJ1-1 gives the full variable domain: DAMVIQNPRYQVTQFGKPVTLSCSQTLNHNVMYWYQQKSSQAPKLLFHYYDKDFNNEADTPDNFQSRRPNTSFCFLDIRSPGLGDTAMYLCATSRDGAVGLNTEAFFGQGTRLTVV.

DNA of the CDR3: TGTGCCAGCCTCCCCGCAGCGGGAGGGTGGTACAATGAGCAGTTCTTC. Protein sequence: CASLPAAGGWYNEQFF. This chain joins TRBV7-9 and TRBJ2-1; 10 positions agree with TRBD2. After removal of 8 bases from V and 4 bases from J, the junction contained 11 bases not matched to a gene. The CDR3 spans 16 residues. The germline V gene encodes CDR1 SEHNR and CDR2 FQNEAQ (reference sequence).

V and J are TRBV5-8 and TRBJ2-1; TRBD2 is a possible D gene (5 bases). The V end lost 2 bases, the J end lost 12 bases, and 12 bases lay between the germline ends. Germline assignment: CDR1 SGHTS and CDR2 YDEGEE. The CDR3 has 12 residues. In nucleotides, the CDR3 is TGTGCCAGCAGCTTAACCGGGGTGGCGCAGTTCTTC. Protein: CASSLTGVAQFF.

This clone is a singleton in its sample. The rearrangement uses TRBV2 and TRBJ2-3; the match to TRBD2 covers 10 bases. V lost 6 bases to trimming and J lost 6 bases; unmatched junction nucleotides: 15. The CDR3 has 17 amino acids. Germline V gene lookup returns CDR1 SNHLY and CDR2 FYNNEI. The CDR3 protein is CASRLRGTSVGGDTQYF. The CDR3 nucleotides are TGTGCCAGCAGGCTAAGAGGGACTAGCGTAGGCGGGGATACGCAGTATTTT. Full variable domain (outside the CDR3, taken from reference TRBV2 and TRBJ2-3): EPEVTQTPSHQVTQMGQEVILRCVPISNHLYFYWYRQILGQKVEFLVSFYNNEISEKSEIFDDQFSVERPDGSNFTLKIRSTKLEDSAMYFCASRLRGTSVGGDTQYFGPGTRLTVL.

V usage is TRBV6-5 and J usage is TRBJ1-6; TRBD1 matches at 8 bases. This CDR3 region has 13 residues. Germline V gene lookup returns CDR1 MNHEY and CDR2 SVGAGI. Trimming cost V 6 bases and J 9 bases; bases outside gene matches: 4. The CDR3 bases are TGTGCCAGCAGGACAGGGGACGGTTCACCCCTCCACTTT. Amino acids: CASRTGDGSPLHF.

This rearrangement joins TRBV3-1 (or the pseudogene TRBV3-2) to TRBJ2-5, with 7 bases identical to TRBD1. The CDR3 runs to 15 residues. The ends lost 2 bases at V and 3 bases at J; junction bases unmatched: 6. Germline V gene lookup returns CDR1 LGHDT and CDR2 YNNKEL (reference sequence). The CDR3 DNA reads as TGTGCCAGCAGCCAATTAGCGCAGGGGGAAGAGACCCAGTACTTC. Translation gives CASSQLAQGEETQYF.

The chain uses TRBV7-2 and TRBJ1-2; 8 bases agree with TRBD1. CDR3 length equals 16 residues. V gave up 5 bases and J gave up 1 base; unmatched junction bases: 9. Germline V gives CDR1 SGHTA, CDR2 FQGNSA. CDR3 in DNA: TGTGCCAGCAGCCCCAGGCAGGGGGCCATTAACTATGGCTACACCTTC. It translates to CASSPRQGAINYGYTF.

This clone was detected only a few times. The rearrangement uses TRBV7-9 and TRBJ1-1; 7 bases agree with TRBD1. This CDR3 has 14 amino acids. V shed 2 bases, J shed 4 bases, and the junction held 4 bases outside the gene matches. Germline CDR1 reads SEHNR; CDR2 reads FQNEAQ (reference sequence). This chain's CDR3 is CASSLTTGATEAFF. CDR3 DNA: TGTGCCAGCAGCTTAACAACAGGGGCCACTGAAGCTTTCTTT. The variable domain in full, completed from reference TRBV7-9 and TRBJ1-1, reads DTGVSQNPRHKITKRGQNVTFRCDPISEHNRLYWYRQTLGQGPEFLTYFQNEAQLEKSRLLSDRFSAERPKGSFSTLEIQRTEQGDSAMYLCASSLTTGATEAFFGQGTRLTVV.

The chain links TRBV6-2 or TRBV6-3 to TRBJ2-1; 8 bases match TRBD2. The CDR3 runs to 15 residues. Germline V gene data show CDR1 as MNHEY and CDR2 as SVGEGT. The trim removed 2 bases at V and 7 bases at J, leaving 7 bases unmatched. This chain's CDR3 is CASSYTGGAGNEQFF. CDR3 coding DNA: TGTGCCAGCAGTTACACCGGGGGGGCTGGGAATGAGCAGTTCTTC.

V gene TRBV7-9 combines with J gene TRBJ1-5; 8 bases line up with TRBD1. Losses at the gene ends were 10 bases for V and 2 bases for J; bases not matched to a gene: 13. This CDR3 comprises 16 residues. Germline values: CDR1 SEHNR, CDR2 FQNEAQ (reference sequence). The CDR3 spells CAIADRALNGNQPQHF. The CDR3 DNA is TGTGCCATTGCGGACAGGGCCCTAAATGGCAATCAGCCCCAGCATTTT.

The CDR3 sequence: CAIGGADSNTEAFF. The CDR3 DNA reads as TGTGCCATTGGGGGGGCCGACTCGAACACTGAAGCTTTCTTT. This rearrangement joins TRBV7-5 to TRBJ1-1. TRBV7-5 is a known pseudogene. This CDR3 spans 14 amino acids.

J is TRBJ1-1 and V is TRBV6-5; D ambiguous. The CDR3 is made up of 12 amino acids. V was cut by 5 bases and J by 5 bases, with 9 bases left in between. Germline V lookup: CDR1 MNHEY, CDR2 SVGAGI. The CDR3 protein is CASSRGSTEAFF. For the CDR3, the DNA is TGTGCCAGCAGTCGAGGTTCGACTGAAGCTTTCTTT.

The chain joins TRBV11-3 to TRBJ2-2; TRBD2 matches at 9 bases. CDR1 and CDR2 from the germline V gene are SGHNT and YENEEA. J lost 8 bases, V lost 0 bases, and 4 bases had no gene match. There are 15 residues in the CDR3. The CDR3 region has the DNA TGTGCCAGCAGCTTAGACCTAGCGGGGACGGGGGAGCTGTTTTTT. Translated, it gives CASSLDLAGTGELFF.

This clone was seen a few times. This chain uses TRBV2 with TRBJ1-5, with 8 bases identical to TRBD1. Per the germline V gene, CDR1 is SNHLY and CDR2 is FYNNEI. With V trimmed by 10 bases and J by 3 bases, 11 bases remained unmatched. The CDR3 consists of 15 residues. The CDR3 is CATATGTGDNQPQHF. The CDR3 coding sequence is TGTGCCACTGCTACCGGGACAGGTGACAATCAGCCCCAGCATTTT.

This chain uses TRBV5-6 with TRBJ2-7; 12 bases are a match to TRBD1. Germline trimming cut 4 bases from V and 4 bases from J; bases unmatched to any gene: 3. Germline assignment: CDR1 SGHDT and CDR2 YYEEEE. This CDR3 spans 14 amino acids. Here the CDR3 DNA reads TGTGCCAGCAGCGTGGGACAGGGGGCTTACGAGCAGTACTTC. Protein product: CASSVGQGAYEQYF.

This clone has more than one count but fewer than ten. The chain uses TRBV5-1 and TRBJ2-3, with 7 bases fitting TRBD1. The germline V gene has CDR1 SGHRS and CDR2 YFSETQ. The V gene end was trimmed by 4 bases and the J gene end by 5 bases; junction bases not matched to a gene: 4. This CDR3 is 13 amino acids long. Here the CDR3 reads CASSPDRVDTQYF. The CDR3 nucleotides read TGCGCCAGCAGCCCCGACAGGGTAGATACGCAGTATTTT.

The CDR3, as DNA: TGTGCCAGTAGTATAACGGGGGGCACTGAAGCTTTCTTT. Amino acid sequence: CASSITGGTEAFF. The rearrangement links TRBV19 to TRBJ1-1; tentatively, D is TRBD1 (5 bases). This CDR3 comprises 13 residues. In germline, CDR1 is LNHDA, CDR2 SQIVND (reference sequence). With 2 bases removed from V and 4 bases from J, the gap between germline ends came to 8 bases.

The chain is built from TRBV18 and TRBJ2-2; tentative D call: TRBD1 (6 bases). CDR1 is KGHSH and CDR2 is LQKENI in the germline V gene. The germline V and J ends were trimmed by 3 bases and 4 bases, with 12 bases remaining between them. The CDR3 runs 15 residues. The DNA of the CDR3 is TGTGCCAGCTCACCCCCAGGGGTTCGCACCGGGGAGCTGTTTTTT. It yields the protein CASSPPGVRTGELFF.

Concerning this clone: The identical CDR3 is also encoded by other nucleotide sequences in the sample. The CDR3 DNA sequence: TGTGCCAGCAGCCTCGGACTAGCGGGAGAGACCCAGTACTTC. This encodes CASSLGLAGETQYF. V and J are TRBV7-2 and TRBJ2-5, with 11 bases aligning to TRBD2. After removal of 5 bases from V and 4 bases from J, the junction contained 3 bases not matched to a gene. The CDR3 totals 14 residues. Looked up from germline, CDR1 is SGHTA and CDR2 is FQGNSA.

The V gene is TRBV6-5, the J gene TRBJ2-1; TRBD2 aligns across 9 bases. Germline V gene sequence: CDR1 MNHEY, CDR2 SVGAGI. This CDR3 is built from 13 residues. The V gene end was trimmed by 6 bases and the J gene end by 7 bases; junction bases not matched to a gene: 4. The CDR3 nucleotides are TGTGCCAGCAGGGTCACTAGCGGGAATGAGCAGTTCTTC. Translated: CASRVTSGNEQFF.

The chain carries TRBV4-1 and TRBJ2-1; D is perhaps TRBD2 (5 bases). CDR1 and CDR2 from the germline V gene are MGHRA and YSYEKL. The CDR3 extends over 16 amino acids. The germline V and J ends were trimmed by 3 bases and 9 bases, with 21 bases remaining between them. The CDR3 here is CASSHPSRAGGGEQFF. The CDR3 bases are TGCGCCAGCAGCCATCCGTCGCGGGCGGGCGGCGGTGAGCAGTTCTTC.

This chain links TRBV9 with TRBJ1-2, with a weak D call TRBD1 (5 bases). The germline V gene has CDR1 SGDLS and CDR2 YYNGEE. V was trimmed by 4 bases and J by 4 bases, leaving 11 bases between them. The CDR3 sequence is 13 residues long. The CDR3 region has the DNA TGTGCCAGCAGCTCGAGGGGAGGCTATGGCTACACCTTC. Its protein is CASSSRGGYGYTF.

The sample holds one count of this clone. The chain combines TRBV24-1 with TRBJ2-3; 10 positions agree with TRBD2. The V gene end was trimmed by 12 bases and the J gene end by 0 bases; junction bases not matched to a gene: 11. CDR3 length: 16 amino acids. In germline, CDR1 is KGHDR, CDR2 SFDVKD. The CDR3 spells CAPGLASGGSTDTQYF. The CDR3 nucleotides are TGTGCCCCCGGGCTAGCTAGCGGGGGAAGCACAGATACGCAGTATTTT.

This chain uses TRBV29-1 with TRBJ2-3; D call uncertain. The CDR3 contains 16 residues. The germline gives CDR1 SQVTM, CDR2 ANQGSEA. V was shortened by 0 bases and J by 8 bases, with 21 bases between the two germline ends. The CDR3 loop reads CSVEEIGKNAPGTQYF. In DNA, the CDR3 is TGCAGCGTTGAAGAAATAGGTAAGAACGCCCCGGGTACGCAGTATTTT.

This clone was seen just once. The chain has TRBV6-4 and TRBJ1-1; 8 bases are a match to TRBD1. V gave up 5 bases and J gave up 0 bases; unmatched junction bases: 2. The CDR3 totals 14 residues. CDR1 and CDR2 from the germline V gene are MRHNA and SNTAGT. DNA of the CDR3: TGTGCCAGCAGTCCGACAGGGGTGAACACTGAAGCTTTCTTT. Residues: CASSPTGVNTEAFF.

The chain employs TRBV6-5 and TRBJ1-2; D is ambiguous. V lost 2 bases to trimming and J lost 3 bases, with 7 bases between them. Germline loops: CDR1 MNHEY, CDR2 SVGAGI. The CDR3 sequence is 13 residues long. The DNA of the CDR3 is TGTGCCAGCAGTTACGATTCGGACTATGGCTACACCTTC. It is translated as CASSYDSDYGYTF.